Listed below are T cell receptor beta chains from one sample, sequenced in a study of long-term antiretroviral therapy in people with HIV. Measured with immunoSEQ multiplex PCR; TCRdb has only the in-frame clones, and not every one. The sample holds approximately 24,000 clones, 70% to 90% seen once. The material was unsorted PBMCs, obtained more than 4.3 years after starting antiretroviral therapy. These receptors were taken from a man aged 25 to 40 with HIV. The CDR3 runs from the conserved cysteine through the conserved F or W. Fields, in order: D gene, J gene, clone size, V gene, CDR3 protein, CDR3 DNA. The D gene is left open where the match is weak. Size is omitted from some rows. Given values are once, few, many or a class for expanded clones.

d_call: -; j_call: TRBJ2-5; clone_size: -; v_call: TRBV7-8; cdr3_aa: CASSSEDGGPRGETQYF; cdr3_nt: TGTGCCAGCAGCTCAGAGGATGGGGGGCCGAGGGGGGAGACCCAGTACTTC
d_call: TRBD2; j_call: TRBJ2-6; clone_size: -; v_call: TRBV9; cdr3_aa: CASSATAGAGANVLTF; cdr3_nt: TGTGCCAGCAGCGCCACCGCGGGGGCTGGGGCCAACGTCCTGACTTTC
d_call: -; j_call: TRBJ2-1; clone_size: -; v_call: TRBV27; cdr3_aa: CASSYLGRNNEQFF; cdr3_nt: TGTGCCAGCAGTTACCTTGGGAGAAACAATGAGCAGTTCTTC
d_call: -; j_call: TRBJ2-1; clone_size: -; v_call: TRBV6-6; cdr3_aa: CASLAPSGGGKQFF; cdr3_nt: TGTGCCAGCCTGGCCCCCTCCGGCGGGGGCAAGCAGTTCTTC
d_call: -; j_call: TRBJ1-1; clone_size: -; v_call: TRBV19; cdr3_aa: CASSQGGGAFF; cdr3_nt: TGTGCCAGTAGCCAGGGTGGTGGAGCTTTCTTT
d_call: -; j_call: TRBJ2-3; clone_size: -; v_call: TRBV9; cdr3_aa: CASSGHFEGVGDTQYF; cdr3_nt: TGTGCCAGCAGCGGGCATTTTGAGGGAGTGGGAGATACGCAGTATTTT
d_call: -; j_call: TRBJ2-7; clone_size: -; v_call: TRBV13; cdr3_aa: CASSFVDSSYEQYF; cdr3_nt: TGTGCCAGCAGCTTTGTCGACAGCTCCTACGAGCAGTACTTC
d_call: -; j_call: TRBJ2-2; clone_size: -; v_call: TRBV2; cdr3_aa: CASIHRGKGTTNTGELFF; cdr3_nt: TGTGCCAGCATCCATCGGGGCAAGGGGACAACGAACACCGGGGAGCTGTTTTTT
d_call: -; j_call: TRBJ1-2; clone_size: -; v_call: TRBV7-2; cdr3_aa: CASSLVSPRTGYGYTF; cdr3_nt: TGTGCCAGCAGCTTAGTGTCACCCAGAACGGGCTATGGCTACACCTTC
d_call: TRBD1; j_call: TRBJ2-5; clone_size: -; v_call: TRBV5-1; cdr3_aa: CASSSQGFGEETQYF; cdr3_nt: TGCGCCAGCAGCTCACAGGGGTTCGGGGAAGAGACCCAGTACTTC
d_call: TRBD1; j_call: TRBJ2-2; clone_size: -; v_call: TRBV10-3; cdr3_aa: CAISEPGQGAPNTGELFF; cdr3_nt: TGTGCCATCAGTGAGCCGGGACAGGGGGCCCCAAACACCGGGGAGCTGTTTTTT
d_call: TRBD2; j_call: TRBJ2-7; clone_size: -; v_call: TRBV11-2; cdr3_aa: CASSAQLAGQSLTYEQYF; cdr3_nt: TGTGCCAGCAGCGCCCAACTAGCGGGGCAGAGTCTCACCTACGAGCAGTACTTC
d_call: -; j_call: TRBJ2-1; clone_size: once; v_call: TRBV30; cdr3_aa: CAWSGGNQFF; cdr3_nt: TGTGCCTGGAGTGGAGGAAATCAGTTCTTC
d_call: TRBD1; j_call: TRBJ1-6; clone_size: once; v_call: TRBV5-4; cdr3_aa: CASSSIRDSYNSPLHF; cdr3_nt: TGTGCCAGCAGCTCTATACGGGACAGCTATAATTCACCCCTCCACTTT
d_call: -; j_call: TRBJ2-5; clone_size: -; v_call: TRBV19; cdr3_aa: CASSIRGGVGLQETQYF; cdr3_nt: TGTGCCAGTAGTATCAGAGGGGGGGTTGGACTTCAAGAGACCCAGTACTTC
d_call: TRBD2; j_call: TRBJ2-3; clone_size: -; v_call: TRBV9; cdr3_aa: CASSADLGGAGGQYTQYF; cdr3_nt: TGTGCCAGCAGCGCGGACCTTGGTGGTGCGGGGGGGCAATATACGCAGTATTTT
d_call: -; j_call: TRBJ2-5; clone_size: -; v_call: TRBV13; cdr3_aa: CASSRPLGGETQYF; cdr3_nt: TGTGCCAGCAGCCGCCCCCTGGGGGGAGAGACCCAGTACTTC
d_call: TRBD1; j_call: TRBJ1-6; clone_size: -; v_call: TRBV5-8; cdr3_aa: CASSGTGIGYVHF; cdr3_nt: TGTGCCAGCTCCGGGACAGGGATAGGTTACGTCCACTTT
d_call: TRBD2; j_call: TRBJ2-1; clone_size: -; v_call: TRBV2; cdr3_aa: CASREDLAAYNEQFF; cdr3_nt: TGTGCCAGCAGGGAGGATCTAGCGGCCTACAATGAGCAGTTCTTC
d_call: -; j_call: TRBJ2-7; clone_size: -; v_call: TRBV27; cdr3_aa: CASALRVRGYEQYF; cdr3_nt: TGTGCCAGCGCCCTCCGCGTCCGGGGCTACGAGCAGTACTTC
d_call: -; j_call: TRBJ1-1; clone_size: -; v_call: TRBV19; cdr3_aa: CASRARQLNTEAFF; cdr3_nt: TGTGCCAGTAGGGCGCGACAGCTGAACACTGAAGCTTTCTTT
d_call: -; j_call: TRBJ1-5; clone_size: -; v_call: TRBV4-1; cdr3_aa: CASSLHGGSNQPQHF; cdr3_nt: TGCGCCAGCAGTCTCCACGGCGGGAGCAATCAGCCCCAGCATTTT
d_call: -; j_call: TRBJ1-1; clone_size: -; v_call: TRBV29-1; cdr3_aa: CSVDTRSVAFF; cdr3_nt: TGCAGCGTTGACACCAGGTCGGTAGCTTTCTTT
d_call: -; j_call: TRBJ2-2; clone_size: -; v_call: TRBV7-6; cdr3_aa: CASSFETGNTGELFF; cdr3_nt: TGTGCCAGCAGCTTCGAGACAGGGAACACCGGGGAGCTGTTTTTT
d_call: TRBD2; j_call: TRBJ2-1; clone_size: -; v_call: TRBV7-9; cdr3_aa: CASHSGGAFYNEQFF; cdr3_nt: TGTGCCAGCCACAGCGGGGGGGCCTTCTACAATGAGCAGTTCTTC
d_call: -; j_call: TRBJ2-2; clone_size: -; v_call: TRBV9; cdr3_aa: CASSVVSGGTGELFF; cdr3_nt: TGTGCCAGCAGCGTAGTATCAGGGGGGACCGGGGAGCTGTTTTTT
d_call: -; j_call: TRBJ1-5; clone_size: -; v_call: TRBV28; cdr3_aa: CASSLSNRRGYSNQPQHF; cdr3_nt: TGTGCCAGCAGTTTATCCAACCGACGAGGATATAGCAATCAGCCCCAGCATTTT
d_call: -; j_call: TRBJ2-2; clone_size: -; v_call: TRBV2; cdr3_aa: CASSEAPSWGGSFKGELFF; cdr3_nt: TGTGCCAGCAGTGAAGCTCCCAGCTGGGGGGGCAGTTTTAAAGGGGAGCTGTTTTTT
d_call: -; j_call: TRBJ1-5; clone_size: few; v_call: TRBV7-9; cdr3_aa: CASSLGTQPQHF; cdr3_nt: TGTGCCAGCAGCTTAGGCACCCAGCCCCAGCATTTT
d_call: -; j_call: TRBJ1-5; clone_size: -; v_call: TRBV15; cdr3_aa: CATSLRSGDQPQHF; cdr3_nt: TGTGCCACCAGCCTCCGCTCGGGGGATCAGCCCCAGCATTTT
d_call: -; j_call: TRBJ2-7; clone_size: -; v_call: TRBV18; cdr3_aa: CASSGTGSYEQYF; cdr3_nt: TGTGCCAGCTCAGGCACAGGATCCTACGAGCAGTACTTC
d_call: -; j_call: TRBJ1-2; clone_size: -; v_call: TRBV5-5; cdr3_aa: CASALTGAQGGYTF; cdr3_nt: TGTGCCAGCGCCCTCACCGGGGCCCAGGGAGGCTACACCTTC
d_call: -; j_call: TRBJ2-7; clone_size: -; v_call: TRBV11-2; cdr3_aa: CASSSQRGGRSYEQYF; cdr3_nt: TGTGCCAGCAGCTCCCAAAGGGGGGGCCGATCCTACGAGCAGTACTTC
d_call: -; j_call: TRBJ1-1; clone_size: -; v_call: TRBV11-2; cdr3_aa: CASSLYRAEAFF; cdr3_nt: TGTGCCAGCAGCCTTTACAGAGCTGAAGCTTTCTTT
d_call: TRBD1; j_call: TRBJ1-1; clone_size: -; v_call: TRBV18; cdr3_aa: CASSRGPIGDSSSVNTEAFF; cdr3_nt: TGTGCCAGCTCACGCGGGCCGATAGGGGACAGTAGTTCAGTGAACACTGAAGCTTTCTTT
d_call: TRBD1; j_call: TRBJ1-2; clone_size: -; v_call: TRBV28; cdr3_aa: CASSLPPVGQGRYTF; cdr3_nt: TGTGCCAGCAGTCTTCCACCCGTAGGACAGGGGCGCTACACCTTC
d_call: -; j_call: TRBJ1-5; clone_size: -; v_call: TRBV19; cdr3_aa: CASNWQNQPQHF; cdr3_nt: TGTGCCAGTAACTGGCAAAATCAGCCCCAGCATTTT
d_call: -; j_call: TRBJ1-1; clone_size: -; v_call: TRBV2; cdr3_aa: CASRSDMNTEAFF; cdr3_nt: TGTGCCAGCAGAAGTGACATGAACACTGAAGCTTTCTTT
d_call: -; j_call: TRBJ1-2; clone_size: -; v_call: TRBV7-9; cdr3_aa: CASRSDGMEDYGYTF; cdr3_nt: TGTGCCAGCAGGAGTGACGGAATGGAGGACTATGGCTACACCTTC
d_call: -; j_call: TRBJ2-1; clone_size: few; v_call: TRBV7-2; cdr3_aa: CASSLETRDEQFF; cdr3_nt: TGTGCCAGCAGCTTAGAAACTAGGGATGAGCAGTTCTTC
d_call: -; j_call: TRBJ2-7; clone_size: -; v_call: TRBV7-2; cdr3_aa: CASSLVAGQYEQYF; cdr3_nt: TGTGCCAGCAGCTTAGTAGCGGGACAGTACGAGCAGTACTTC
d_call: TRBD2; j_call: TRBJ2-1; clone_size: -; v_call: TRBV5-8; cdr3_aa: CASSSPGLAGTNEQFF; cdr3_nt: TGTGCCAGCAGCTCGCCGGGACTAGCAGGAACCAATGAGCAGTTCTTC
d_call: -; j_call: TRBJ2-2; clone_size: -; v_call: TRBV9; cdr3_aa: CASSGMRTSTGELFF; cdr3_nt: TGTGCCAGCAGCGGAATGCGGACCTCCACCGGGGAGCTGTTTTTT
d_call: -; j_call: TRBJ2-7; clone_size: -; v_call: TRBV5-6; cdr3_aa: CASSWPASEQYF; cdr3_nt: TGTGCCAGCAGCTGGCCGGCCTCCGAGCAGTACTTC
d_call: TRBD2; j_call: TRBJ2-3; clone_size: -; v_call: TRBV29-1; cdr3_aa: CSVGGSGRTDTQYF; cdr3_nt: TGCAGCGTAGGTGGAAGCGGGAGAACAGATACGCAGTATTTT
d_call: -; j_call: TRBJ2-5; clone_size: -; v_call: TRBV10-3; cdr3_aa: CAISSQGHQETQYF; cdr3_nt: TGTGCCATCAGTTCACAGGGCCACCAAGAGACCCAGTACTTC
d_call: TRBD1; j_call: TRBJ1-5; clone_size: -; v_call: TRBV19; cdr3_aa: CASSRQGAYQPQHF; cdr3_nt: TGTGCCAGTAGTAGACAGGGGGCTTATCAGCCCCAGCATTTT
d_call: -; j_call: TRBJ2-7; clone_size: -; v_call: TRBV19; cdr3_aa: CASSLTVSYEQYF; cdr3_nt: TGTGCCAGTTCCCTGACCGTCTCCTACGAGCAGTACTTC
d_call: -; j_call: TRBJ1-5; clone_size: -; v_call: TRBV2; cdr3_aa: CASSDREGWQPQHF; cdr3_nt: TGTGCCAGCAGTGACAGGGAAGGATGGCAGCCCCAGCATTTT
d_call: -; j_call: TRBJ1-2; clone_size: -; v_call: TRBV7-2; cdr3_aa: CASSSYAEANYGYTF; cdr3_nt: TGTGCCAGCAGCTCATACGCGGAGGCTAACTATGGCTACACCTTC
d_call: -; j_call: TRBJ1-2; clone_size: -; v_call: TRBV5-4; cdr3_aa: CASSQSRPGGYTF; cdr3_nt: TGTGCCAGCAGCCAGTCTCGGCCGGGGGGCTACACCTTC
d_call: -; j_call: TRBJ2-1; clone_size: -; v_call: TRBV30; cdr3_aa: CAWSVTNNNEQFF; cdr3_nt: TGTGCCTGGAGTGTTACGAACAACAATGAGCAGTTCTTC
d_call: TRBD2; j_call: TRBJ2-3; clone_size: -; v_call: TRBV7-9; cdr3_aa: CASSSGTRRTDTQYF; cdr3_nt: TGTGCCAGCAGCTCCGGGACTAGGCGCACAGATACGCAGTATTTT
d_call: -; j_call: TRBJ1-1; clone_size: once; v_call: TRBV29-1; cdr3_aa: CSVVKQVNTEAFF; cdr3_nt: TGCAGCGTCGTAAAACAGGTGAACACTGAAGCTTTCTTT
d_call: TRBD1; j_call: TRBJ1-1; clone_size: -; v_call: TRBV6-6; cdr3_aa: CASRIRQGLMNTEAFF; cdr3_nt: TGTGCCAGCAGGATTAGACAGGGGCTAATGAACACTGAAGCTTTCTTT